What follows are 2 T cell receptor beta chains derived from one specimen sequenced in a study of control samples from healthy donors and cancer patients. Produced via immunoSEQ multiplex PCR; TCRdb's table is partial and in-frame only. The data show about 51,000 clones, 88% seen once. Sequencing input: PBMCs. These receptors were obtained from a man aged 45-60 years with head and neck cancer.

The CDR3 DNA sequence: TGTGCCAGCAGCGTAGCGGGGGGGCGTGGGGAGACCCAGTACTTC. As protein: CASSVAGGRGETQYF. The chain links TRBV9 to TRBJ2-5; 8 bases map to TRBD2. Unmatched junction bases numbered 6, after V lost 0 bases and J lost 5 bases. The CDR3 is made up of 15 amino acids. Germline CDR1 and CDR2: SGDLS and YYNGEE.

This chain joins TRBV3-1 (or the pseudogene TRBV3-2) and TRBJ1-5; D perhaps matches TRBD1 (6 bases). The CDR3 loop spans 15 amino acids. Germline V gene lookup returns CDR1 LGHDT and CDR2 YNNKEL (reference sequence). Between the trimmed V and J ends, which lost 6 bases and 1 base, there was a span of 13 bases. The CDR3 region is CASSRGGGSNQPQHF. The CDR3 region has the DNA TGTGCCAGCAGTCGAGGAGGGGGAAGCAATCAGCCCCAGCATTTT.